The rows below give T cell receptor beta chains drawn from one sample of a study of blood T cell repertoires in COVID-19. The assay was immunoSEQ multiplex PCR, and TCRdb's table has in-frame clones only and misses some. Here the sample spans around 160,000 clones, roughly 90% being singletons. Sequencing was performed on PBMCs or T cells enriched from blood (not recorded which). All receptors come from a woman between 25 and 40 years old with acute COVID-19. CDR3s include the opening cysteine and the closing phenylalanine or tryptophan. D genes are given only for firm matches. Size is omitted from some rows. Given values are once, few, many or a class for expanded clones.

clone_size,j_call,v_call,d_call,cdr3_nt,cdr3_aa
-,TRBJ1-1,TRBV14,-,TGTGCCAGCAGCCAATCAGTGAACACTGAAGCTTTCTTT,CASSQSVNTEAFF
-,TRBJ2-4,TRBV12-3/TRBV12-4,-,TGTGCCAGCAGTCAGTTAGCCAAAAACATTCAGTACTTC,CASSQLAKNIQYF
-,TRBJ2-1,TRBV11-2,TRBD2,TGTGCCAGCAGCCATCGACTAGCGGGATTTGACAATGAGCAGTTCTTC,CASSHRLAGFDNEQFF
-,TRBJ2-7,TRBV30,-,TGTGCCTGGGGGACCATCAGGGGACAGTACTTC,CAWGTIRGQYF
-,TRBJ2-7,TRBV27,TRBD1,TGTGCCAGCAGTTTAGGGATGGCAGGGGGCAACGAGCAGTACTTC,CASSLGMAGGNEQYF
-,TRBJ2-1,TRBV6-5,TRBD2,TGTGCCAGCATACCTCTAGCGGGCGGAGGTGAGCAGTTCTTC,CASIPLAGGGEQFF
once,TRBJ1-5,TRBV6-2/TRBV6-3,-,TGTGCCAGCAGTTATACAAGTATTAGCAATCAGCCCCAGCATTTT,CASSYTSISNQPQHF
few,TRBJ1-6,TRBV19,-,TGTGCCAGTAGTATACCGGGACTGGGGAATTCACCCCTCCACTTT,CASSIPGLGNSPLHF
once,TRBJ2-1,TRBV4-3,-,TGCGCCAGCAGCCAAGCGCCTAGCAGCTACAATGAGCAGTTCTTC,CASSQAPSSYNEQFF
-,TRBJ2-5,TRBV19,TRBD2,TGTGCCAGTAGTATTTTAGCGGGGTACCAAGAGACCCAGTACTTC,CASSILAGYQETQYF
once,TRBJ1-5,TRBV12-3/TRBV12-4,-,TGTGCCAGCAGTGCAGGGTTCGGGCAGCCCCAGCATTTT,CASSAGFGQPQHF
-,TRBJ1-2,TRBV7-2,-,TGTGCCAGCAGCTTAGTCGGTTATGGCTACACCTTC,CASSLVGYGYTF
-,TRBJ2-1,TRBV6-5,TRBD2,TGTGCCAGCACGTACAGCGGGGGTTACAATGAGCAGTTCTTC,CASTYSGGYNEQFF
-,TRBJ2-1,TRBV6-5,-,TGTGCCAGCAGCCGCGGGATTAGCTCCTACAATGAGCAGTTCTTC,CASSRGISSYNEQFF
-,TRBJ2-1,TRBV11-2,-,TGTGCCAGCAGGAGCCCCGGGGGAAATGGAGAGCAGTTCTTC,CASRSPGGNGEQFF
-,TRBJ2-7,TRBV28,-,TGTGCCAGCGGTACCCAGGACTACTCCTACGAGCAGTACTTC,CASGTQDYSYEQYF
-,TRBJ1-3,TRBV7-9,-,TGTGCCAGCAGCTTAGTGGACCAGGGGTCTGGAAACACCATATATTTT,CASSLVDQGSGNTIYF
-,TRBJ2-3,TRBV24-1,TRBD2,TGTGCCACCAGTGACAAAGGACTAGCGGGAGTTGTAGATACGCAGTATTTT,CATSDKGLAGVVDTQYF
-,TRBJ1-5,TRBV4-3,TRBD1,TGCGCCAGCAGCCAAGCGGACGAAGGACAGGGAGGGCAGCCCCAGCATTTT,CASSQADEGQGGQPQHF
-,TRBJ1-2,TRBV5-4,TRBD1,TGTGCCAGCAGTCAACCTCCGGGACAGGGGGCTTTTAACTATGGCTACACCTTC,CASSQPPGQGAFNYGYTF